These 18 T cell receptor beta chains were all obtained from the same sample, sequenced in a study of blood T cell repertoires in COVID-19. Assay: immunoSEQ multiplex PCR; the TCRdb copy retains only in-frame clones and omits some. The sample shows around 390,000 clones, about 87% of them seen only once. Sequencing used PBMCs or T cells enriched from blood (not recorded which). These receptors originate from a woman between 50 and 59 years old who had recovered from COVID-19.

The chain's CDR3 is CASSFRSSYEQYF. Here the CDR3 DNA reads TGTGCCAGCAGTTTCCGGAGCTCCTACGAGCAGTACTTC. This chain connects TRBV27 to TRBJ2-7; no firm D call. The V end lost 3 bases, the J end lost 0 bases, and 6 bases lay between the germline ends. CDR3 size: 13 residues. Germline V gene data show CDR1 as MNHEY and CDR2 as SMNVEV (reference sequence).

The chain links TRBV6-1 to TRBJ2-7; D may be TRBD1 (6 bases). The CDR3 extends over 14 amino acids. V lost 1 base to trimming and J lost 2 bases, with 9 bases between them. Germline V gives CDR1 MNHNS, CDR2 SASEGT. CDR3 sequence: CASSEVDSPYEQYF. CDR3 in DNA: TGTGCCAGCAGTGAAGTGGACAGTCCCTACGAGCAGTACTTC.

V and J are TRBV6-5 and TRBJ1-5, with 9 nucleotides matching TRBD1. From germline, CDR1 is MNHEY and CDR2 SVGAGI. The CDR3 contains 13 residues. V dropped 11 bases and J dropped 3; count of bases not matched to a gene: 5. This chain's CDR3 is CACGTGNNQPQHF. The CDR3 DNA is TGTGCCTGCGGGACAGGGAACAATCAGCCCCAGCATTTT.

V is TRBV7-9 and J is TRBJ2-1, with D possibly TRBD2 on 6 matching bases. Trimming took 0 bases from V and 6 from J, leaving 9 bases between them. Per germline, CDR1 SEHNR and CDR2 FQNEAQ (reference sequence). This CDR3 is 14 amino acids long. CDR3 sequence reads: CASSLAGGGNEQFF. CDR3 DNA: TGTGCCAGCAGCTTAGCGGGGGGAGGCAATGAGCAGTTCTTC.

This clone was counted once. V and J are TRBV6-5 and TRBJ1-4, with TRBD1 matching 7 bases. The CDR3 is made up of 14 amino acids. CDR1 is MNHEY, CDR2 SVGAGI, per germline. J gave up 8 bases and V 5 bases, and 8 bases lay outside the gene matches. The CDR3 DNA follows: TGTGCCAGCAGTCGTACAGGGGAGAGCGAAAAACTGTTTTTT. It yields the protein CASSRTGESEKLFF.

The chain couples TRBV28 to TRBJ1-6, with D perhaps matching TRBD1 (6 bases). The V end lost 6 bases, the J end lost 8 bases, and 14 bases lay between the germline ends. Per germline, CDR1 MDHEN and CDR2 SYDVKM. The CDR3 contains 14 residues. Here the CDR3 DNA reads TGTGCCAGCAGCCTTCAGGGGAATTATTCACCCCTCCACTTT. Its translation is CASSLQGNYSPLHF.

The chain uses TRBV7-2 and TRBJ1-6, with D possibly being TRBD1 (5 bases). V dropped 1 base and J dropped 7 bases, with 14 bases sitting between them. CDR3 size: 16 residues. From germline, CDR1 is SGHTA and CDR2 FQGNSA. The CDR3 bases are TGTGCCAGCAGCTTAGGGGCAGGGTACGGAAATTCACCCCTCCACTTT. Translating it yields CASSLGAGYGNSPLHF.

The chain employs TRBV10-3 and TRBJ1-1; tentatively, D is TRBD1 (5 bases). V dropped 0 bases and J dropped 0 bases, with 8 bases sitting between them. The CDR3 spans 15 residues. Germline V gives CDR1 ENHRY, CDR2 SYGVKD. CDR3 loop: CAISESQGMNTEAFF. The CDR3 DNA is TGTGCCATCAGTGAGTCGCAGGGCATGAACACTGAAGCTTTCTTT.

V is TRBV28 and J is TRBJ1-1; D is ambiguous. Germline CDR1 is MDHEN and CDR2 is SYDVKM. V shed 7 bases and J shed 8 bases, with 11 bases lying between them. This CDR3 is built from 11 residues. CDR3: CASTGDVEAFF. For the CDR3, the DNA is TGTGCCAGCACTGGAGACGTCGAAGCTTTCTTT.

The gene calls are TRBV7-2 and TRBJ2-7; TRBD1 matches at 7 bases. The CDR3 contains 15 residues. Germline-derived CDR1 and CDR2 are SGHTA and FQGNSA. Germline trimming cut 4 bases from V and 3 bases from J; bases unmatched to any gene: 9. DNA for the CDR3: TGTGCCAGCAGCTCCCGTTTAGACAGGGACTACGAGCAGTACTTC. Its protein product is CASSSRLDRDYEQYF.

The chain has TRBV5-1 and TRBJ2-5, with a weak D call TRBD2 (6 bases). CDR1 is SGHRS, CDR2 YFSETQ, per germline. The CDR3 contains 16 residues. Trimming shortened V by 0 bases and J by 1 base, and 13 bases separated the two germline ends. CDR3 loop: CASSLGSGRTQETQYF. CDR3 bases: TGCGCCAGCAGCTTGGGATCGGGGAGGACCCAAGAGACCCAGTACTTC.

This CDR3 reads CASSPEGRVAFF. DNA for the CDR3: TGTGCCAGCTCACCAGAGGGTCGTGTCGCTTTCTTT. J is TRBJ1-1 and V is TRBV18; D unresolved. V lost 2 bases to trimming and J lost 11 bases, with 12 bases between them. Germline values: CDR1 KGHSH, CDR2 LQKENI. The CDR3 consists of 12 residues.

This chain connects TRBV15 to TRBJ2-3, with D unclear. The CDR3 runs to 14 residues. Per the germline V gene, CDR1 is LNHNV and CDR2 is YYDKDF (reference sequence). Trimming stripped 4 bases from V and 3 bases from J, with 11 bases between. The CDR3 sequence is CATSTRSLTDTQYF. CDR3 in DNA: TGTGCCACCAGCACCCGGTCCCTGACAGATACGCAGTATTTT.

The chain is built from TRBV3-1 (or the pseudogene TRBV3-2) and TRBJ2-3; 16 bases align to TRBD2. V trimming: 1 base; J trimming: 2 bases; junction bases outside the gene matches: 6. Germline V gene sequence: CDR1 LGHDT, CDR2 YNNKEL (reference sequence). The CDR3 length is 19 residues. The CDR3 DNA is TGTGCCAGCAGCCAAGGCGGTGGGACTAGCGGGGGGGCCACAGATACGCAGTATTTT. This sequence encodes CASSQGGGTSGGATDTQYF.

The chain carries TRBV28 and TRBJ2-1; perhaps TRBD1 as D (6 bases). CDR3 length: 15 amino acids. The germline V gene has CDR1 MDHEN and CDR2 SYDVKM. V was cut by 3 bases and J by 0 bases, with 9 bases left in between. CDR3 amino acids: CASSFRGSSYNEQFF. The CDR3 DNA sequence: TGTGCCAGCAGTTTCAGGGGCAGCTCCTACAATGAGCAGTTCTTC.

The chain uses TRBV11-2 and TRBJ1-3; no clear D gene. The CDR3 contains 13 residues. Germline assignment: CDR1 SGHAT and CDR2 FQNNGV. The ends were cut back, 3 bases at V and 0 bases at J, with 3 bases in the middle. Here the CDR3 DNA reads TGTGCCAGCAGCTTTAACTCTGGAAACACCATATATTTT. Translating it yields CASSFNSGNTIYF.

This chain connects TRBV11-1 to TRBJ2-1; 7 bases line up with TRBD2. Germline CDR1 reads SGHAT; CDR2 reads FQDESV (reference sequence). The CDR3 loop spans 15 amino acids. J gave up 2 bases and V 6 bases, and 7 bases lay outside the gene matches. The CDR3 bases are TGTGCCAGCAGACCGGCAGCGGGGACCTACAATGAGCAGTTCTTC. This translates into CASRPAAGTYNEQFF. Full variable domain (rest looked up from reference TRBV11-1 and TRBJ2-1): EAEVAQSPRYKITEKSQAVAFWCDPISGHATLYWYRQILGQGPELLVQFQDESVVDDSQLPKDRFSAERLKGVDSTLKIQPAELGDSAMYLCASRPAAGTYNEQFFGPGTRLTVL.

V and J are TRBV5-1 and TRBJ1-2; 7 bases match TRBD1. Per germline, CDR1 SGHRS and CDR2 YFSETQ. V trimming: 7 bases; J trimming: 4 bases; junction bases outside the gene matches: 4. The CDR3 has 12 amino acids. CDR3 sequence reads: CASRRDSYGYTF. The CDR3 DNA is TGCGCCAGCCGCCGGGACAGCTATGGCTACACCTTC.